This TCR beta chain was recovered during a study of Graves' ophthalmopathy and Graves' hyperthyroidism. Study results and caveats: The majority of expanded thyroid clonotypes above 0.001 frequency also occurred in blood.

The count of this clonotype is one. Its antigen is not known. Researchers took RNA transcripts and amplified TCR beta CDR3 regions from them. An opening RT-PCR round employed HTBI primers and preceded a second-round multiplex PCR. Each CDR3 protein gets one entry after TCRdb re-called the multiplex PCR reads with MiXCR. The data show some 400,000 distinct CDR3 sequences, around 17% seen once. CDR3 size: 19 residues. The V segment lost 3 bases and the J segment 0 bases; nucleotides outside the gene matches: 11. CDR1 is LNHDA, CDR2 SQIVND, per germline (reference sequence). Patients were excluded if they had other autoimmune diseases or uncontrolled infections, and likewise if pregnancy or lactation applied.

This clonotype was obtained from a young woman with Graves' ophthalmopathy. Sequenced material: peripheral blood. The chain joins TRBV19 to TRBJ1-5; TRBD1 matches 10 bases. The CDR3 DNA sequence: TGTGCCAGTAGTATGGGACAGGGGTCCCAACGTTATAGCAATCAGCCCCAGCATTTT. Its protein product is CASSMGQGSQRYSNQPQHF.